This T cell receptor beta chain was recorded in a study of response to subunit inactivated influenza vaccine. TCRdb independently ran MiXCR on the RT-PCR reads; one entry per CDR3 protein. The sample holds about 540,000 distinct CDR3 sequences, less than 25% seen once. Germline CDR1 and CDR2: MGHRA and YSYEKL. J gave up 12 bases and V 0 bases, and 4 bases lay outside the gene matches. The length of the CDR3 is 13 residues. These data were also reused for a study on T cells expressing NK-cell markers. This second report adds: Researchers built TCR beta cDNA using 5'RACE template switching with UMIs.

Sequencing used CD4+ T cells sorted from PBMCs, obtained approximately 13 days after vaccination. This sequence was found in a man in his fifties who received an inactivated influenza vaccine. V usage is TRBV4-1 and J usage is TRBJ2-4; 8 bases fit TRBD2. The DNA for the CDR3 is TGCGCCAGCAGCCAAGACCGGGGGGGTCCTCAGTACTTC. It yields the protein CASSQDRGGPQYF.